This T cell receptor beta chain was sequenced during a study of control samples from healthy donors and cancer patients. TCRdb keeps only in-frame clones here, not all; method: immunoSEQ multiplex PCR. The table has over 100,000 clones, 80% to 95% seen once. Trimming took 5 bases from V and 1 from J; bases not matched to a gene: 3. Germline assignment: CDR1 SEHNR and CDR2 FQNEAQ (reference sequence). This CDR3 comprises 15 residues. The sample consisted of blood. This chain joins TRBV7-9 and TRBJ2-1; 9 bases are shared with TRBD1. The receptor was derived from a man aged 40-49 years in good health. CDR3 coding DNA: TGTGCCAGCAGCCTCGGGACAGGGTCCTACAATGAGCAGTTCTTC. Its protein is CASSLGTGSYNEQFF.